The clone carrying this T cell receptor (beta chain) has just one count. Described time point: pre-sensitization, week 0. The treatment: therapeutic diphenylcyclopropenone sensitization with weekly scalp DPC. TCRdb independently ran MiXCR on the RACE reads; one entry per CDR3 protein. The data hold 200,000 to 300,000 distinct CDR3 sequences, with approximately 8.6% observed a single time. The data are from a study of human T cells and chemical hapten exposure. The sequencing used whole blood, collected in connection with sensitization to the hapten diphenylcyclopropenone (DPC). The source of this sequence is a middle-aged woman with alopecia areata. Some clones in this sample may be carry-over from other donors' samples.

In DNA form, the CDR3 reads TGTGCCAGCACCGTGATCCACCAAGAGACCCAGTACTTC. Its translation: CASTVIHQETQYF. The rearrangement links TRBV6-2 or TRBV6-3 to TRBJ2-5; unclear D gene. Germline CDR1 MNHEY, CDR2 SVGEGT. This CDR3 contains 13 residues. V lost 7 bases to trimming and J lost 0 bases, with 9 bases between them.